The subject of this entry is one T cell receptor beta chain. This clone was seen a single time. Its target antigen remains unknown. Base-call qualities are not available, and no considerably larger clone is one nucleotide away. The data are from a study of blood T cell repertoires in COVID-19 (dated by TCRdb to about 2020). With regard to the full study: Samples covering the acute and convalescent phases of COVID-19 were provided by collaborators in the United States, Italy and Spain. The material from the prospective study consisted of cDNA or gDNA derived from T cells, B-cell-depleted T cells, or PBMCs. Subjects who had been exposed to COVID-19, were actively infected with it, or had recovered from it provided the deeply sampled blood TCRbeta repertoires that made up the dataset. A freely available public database, intended as a resource for researchers studying the immune response to SARS-CoV-2, is where the repertoires were released. The samples were drawn from the first 160 participants of the ongoing ImmuneRACE study and from 1,200 or so subjects provided by 6 global collaborators. The sample metadata nearly always contained a de-identified subject ID, COVID-19 status, age in years and sex. Where available, HLA class I and class II types were obtained from metadata supplied by the sample provider rather than from assay-based typing.

The immunoSEQ Assay, a bias-controlled multiplex PCR, was used to amplify TCRbeta CDR3 regions from genomic DNA. Per the source publication's procedure: Within the assay, amplification of reference gene primers was used to estimate how many nucleated cells each sample contained. To quantify the absolute abundance of each unique TCRbeta CDR3 rearrangement, sequence reads were collapsed and filtered. For each sample, productive Simpson clonality was calculated by taking the square root of Simpson's diversity index across productive rearrangements. Sourced from immuneACCESS, this table was stored by TCRdb with only in-frame sequences that have V and J called. A share of the clones is absent; for the studies checked, an unresolved V gene accounts for under half, and the remainder has no known explanation. Clone size and the V and J calls come from that table; the DNA yielded D and trimming. The sample table records around 53,000 clones; 85% to 90% of these occur just once. The ten largest clones capture approximately 4% of the sample.

Per the germline V gene, SGHTA is the CDR1 and FQGNSA is the CDR2. Germline trimming: 1 base from V, 6 bases from J; junction bases outside gene matches: 4. From the cysteine through the phenylalanine, the CDR3 covers 15 amino acids. Only the CDR3 portion is preserved as DNA: 45 bases, with reading frame beginning at the first base. Collaborating institutions collected whole blood in K2EDTA tubes following their own protocols. For TCRbeta analysis, collaborators shipped samples in one of three forms: frozen whole blood, isolated PBMCs, or DNA extracted from either of those sample types. The paper's findings and limits, for the study overall: How much clinical and demographic metadata was included differed by source and by participant, and the metadata was provided uncurated.

The V gene is TRBV7-2 and the J gene is TRBJ1-5, and 9 junction bases match TRBD1. Specimen: peripheral blood. This sequence originates from a man aged 45 to 65 with acute or convalescent COVID-19. The bases read TGTGCCAGCAGCTTAGACGGGACAGGGTCTCAGCCCCAGCATTTT. It is translated as CASSLDGTGSQPQHF.